A single sample is the source of the 30 T cell receptor beta chains below, sequenced in a study of cytomegalovirus exposure and HLA in healthy donors. Researchers ran the PCR with 60 Vbeta and 13 Jbeta primers. Produced via immunoSEQ multiplex PCR; TCRdb's table is partial and in-frame only. This listing includes approximately 82,000 clones. The sequencing input was PBMCs. The receptor source for this set is a woman aged 55-69 years in good health and CMV-seronegative.

CDR3 in amino acids: CASSKRQGAQQSYEQYF. The CDR3 DNA sequence: TGTGCCAGCAGCAAGAGACAGGGGGCGCAACAATCCTACGAGCAGTACTTC. The chain employs TRBV11-1 and TRBJ2-7; TRBD1 matches 10 bases. Germline V gene data show CDR1 as SGHAT and CDR2 as FQDESV (reference sequence). The CDR3 has 17 residues. V gave up 5 bases and J gave up 1 base; unmatched junction bases: 11.

This sequence joins TRBV28 and TRBJ2-1, with 9 bases aligning to TRBD2. Trimming removed 1 base from V and 6 bases from J; junction bases left unmatched: 7. The CDR3 covers 16 residues. Germline V CDR1 and CDR2: MDHEN, SYDVKM. The CDR3 coding sequence is TGTGCCAGCAGTTTATATGCGGGAGGGCCGGGCAATGAGCAGTTCTTC. Its protein is CASSLYAGGPGNEQFF.

This chain connects TRBV5-1 to TRBJ1-1; D unclear. Trimming shortened V by 0 bases and J by 8 bases, and 14 bases separated the two germline ends. Germline CDR1 reads SGHRS; CDR2 reads YFSETQ. The CDR3 covers 14 residues. CDR3 sequence: CASSLVSAGTEAFF. DNA of the CDR3: TGCGCCAGCAGCTTGGTGAGCGCGGGAACGGAAGCTTTCTTT.

The chain combines TRBV7-2 with TRBJ1-1; no clear D gene. CDR3 length: 13 amino acids. Germline V gene data show CDR1 as SGHTA and CDR2 as FQGNSA. The V end lost 5 bases, the J end lost 6 bases, and 13 bases lay between the germline ends. The CDR3 DNA reads as TGTGCCAGCAGCCTACCCTCCCCCCCTGAAGCTTTCTTT. Encoded protein: CASSLPSPPEAFF. Supplemented by reference TRBV7-2 and TRBJ1-1, the full variable domain reads GAGVSQSPSNKVTEKGKDVELRCDPISGHTALYWYRQSLGQGLEFLIYFQGNSAPDKSGLPSDRFSAERTGGSVSTLTIQRTQQEDSAVYLCASSLPSPPEAFFGQGTRLTVV.

The chain has TRBV5-8 and TRBJ1-4, with 9 bases that match TRBD1. CDR1 SGHTS and CDR2 YDEGEE come from the germline V gene. The CDR3 loop spans 15 amino acids. The V gene end was trimmed by 7 bases and the J gene end by 8 bases; junction bases not matched to a gene: 12. The CDR3 region is CASSKGTGNNEKLFF. In DNA, the CDR3 is TGTGCCAGCTCCAAGGGGACAGGGAACAACGAAAAACTGTTTTTT.

This sequence joins TRBV27 and TRBJ2-7; TRBD1 is a possible D gene (7 bases). The germline CDR1 and CDR2 sequences are MNHEY and SMNVEV (reference sequence). V dropped 3 bases and J dropped 1 base, with 13 bases sitting between them. This CDR3 is built from 15 residues. The chain's CDR3 is CASSLRDSGSYEQYF. CDR3 coding DNA: TGTGCCAGCAGTTTGAGGGACAGCGGGTCCTACGAGCAGTACTTC.

This chain joins TRBV7-9 and TRBJ2-3; D might be TRBD2 (6 bases). Per germline, CDR1 SEHNR and CDR2 FQNEAQ (reference sequence). Trimming stripped 3 bases from V and 2 bases from J, with 18 bases between. The CDR3 is 17 amino acids. The CDR3 reads CASSFASGGDLTDTQYF. In DNA form, the CDR3 reads TGTGCCAGCAGCTTCGCGTCTGGAGGGGACCTCACAGATACGCAGTATTTT.

CDR3 in DNA: TGTGCCAGCAAACTAGCGGGAGCAGGTATCCACCAGTTCTTC. Its protein product is CASKLAGAGIHQFF. The chain couples TRBV27 to TRBJ2-1, with 11 bases aligning to TRBD2. The V gene's germline CDR1 is MNHEY and CDR2 SMNVEV (reference sequence). The CDR3 length is 14 residues. V lost 7 bases and J lost 13; bases outside the gene matches: 12.

V is TRBV7-8 and J is TRBJ2-7, with 8 bases identical to TRBD2. CDR1 and CDR2 (germline): SGHVS, FQNEAQ. This CDR3 comprises 14 residues. J was trimmed by 2 bases and V by 5 bases; bases with no gene match: 5. In nucleotides, the CDR3 is TGTGCCAGCAGCCTTTCGGGACTAGCCTACGAGCAGTACTTC. Translation: CASSLSGLAYEQYF.

The chain has TRBV19 and TRBJ2-3; TRBD1 matches at 9 bases. This CDR3 spans 16 amino acids. Germline V gene lookup returns CDR1 LNHDA and CDR2 SQIVND (reference sequence). V shed 10 bases, J shed 1 base, and the junction held 12 bases outside the gene matches. CDR3 bases: TGTGCCACAACCTCTTGGGGGACAGGGCGCACAGATACGCAGTATTTT. Its protein product is CATTSWGTGRTDTQYF.

The chain uses TRBV6-5 and TRBJ2-5; 8 bases are a match to TRBD2. CDR1 and CDR2 from the germline V gene are MNHEY and SVGAGI. J was trimmed by 5 bases and V by 0 bases; bases with no gene match: 8. This CDR3 region has 16 residues. The CDR3 DNA is TGTGCCAGCAGTTACTCGGACGGGGGGGGTTTTGAGACCCAGTACTTC. Protein: CASSYSDGGGFETQYF.

This chain joins TRBV19 and TRBJ2-7; TRBD2 might be the D (5 bases). Germline V lookup: CDR1 LNHDA, CDR2 SQIVND (reference sequence). V was pared by 3 bases and J by 1 base, with 10 bases between. The CDR3 length is 14 residues. CDR3 residues: CASSISATSYEQYF. The CDR3 DNA reads as TGTGCCAGTAGTATTAGCGCGACGTCCTACGAGCAGTACTTC.

This chain links TRBV30 with TRBJ2-3; tentatively, D is TRBD1 (6 bases). The CDR3 is made up of 15 amino acids. The germline V gene has CDR1 GTSNPN and CDR2 SVGIG (reference sequence). V shed 3 bases and J shed 3 bases, with 16 bases lying between them. The DNA of the CDR3 is TGTGCCTGGAGCTTGCGCGGTAGGGGGACAGATACGCAGTATTTT. Its translation: CAWSLRGRGTDTQYF.

V usage is TRBV28 and J usage is TRBJ2-7, with D possibly matching TRBD1 (6 bases). Per the germline V gene, CDR1 is MDHEN and CDR2 is SYDVKM. The CDR3 totals 14 residues. The V gene lost 5 bases and the J gene lost 0 bases, with 11 bases spanning the gap. The CDR3 DNA follows: TGTGCCAGCAGTAAGAGGGGGAACTCCTACGAGCAGTACTTC. Amino acid sequence: CASSKRGNSYEQYF. Complete variable domain (other parts from reference TRBV28 and TRBJ2-7): DVKVTQSSRYLVKRTGEKVFLECVQDMDHENMFWYRQDPGLGLRLIYFSYDVKMKEKGDIPEGYSVSREKKERFSLILESASTNQTSMYLCASSKRGNSYEQYFGPGTRLTVT.

The chain employs TRBV10-1 and TRBJ2-1, with 10 bases fitting TRBD2. CDR1 and CDR2 from the germline V gene are WNHNN and SYGVQD (reference sequence). V gave up 3 bases and J gave up 8 bases; unmatched junction bases: 7. The CDR3 loop spans 15 amino acids. CDR3: CASSDRASGSYEQFF. The CDR3 DNA reads TGCGCCAGCAGTGACAGGGCTAGCGGGAGTTATGAGCAGTTCTTC.

The V gene is TRBV6-1, the J gene TRBJ1-3; the D is unclear. Trimming removed 5 bases from V and 0 bases from J, with 8 bases in between. The germline V gene encodes CDR1 MNHNS and CDR2 SASEGT. This CDR3 is built from 14 residues. In DNA form, the CDR3 reads TGTGCCAGCAGTACAGCGGTCTCTGGAAACACCATATATTTT. Amino acids: CASSTAVSGNTIYF.

This chain connects TRBV7-6 to TRBJ2-7; 7 bases match TRBD1. The CDR3 is made up of 15 amino acids. CDR1 and CDR2 (germline): SGHVS, FNYEAQ. With 0 bases clipped from V and 4 bases from J, the junction kept 6 bases outside the gene matches. CDR3 sequence reads: CASSLAFTGEYEQYF. In DNA form, the CDR3 reads TGTGCCAGCAGCTTAGCGTTCACAGGGGAATACGAGCAGTACTTC.

The chain carries TRBV10-1 and TRBJ1-5; D gene ambiguous. The CDR3 loop spans 13 amino acids. In germline, CDR1 is WNHNN, CDR2 SYGVQD (reference sequence). V was pared by 7 bases and J by 9 bases, with 16 bases between. The CDR3 bases are TGCGCCAGCATCACGTGGGAGATGAGGCCCCAGCATTTT. It is translated as CASITWEMRPQHF.

This sequence joins TRBV7-8 and TRBJ1-4; 7 nucleotides align to TRBD1. Trimming at V came to 0 bases and at J to 3 bases, leaving 7 bases not matched to a gene. This CDR3 contains 17 residues. Germline V gives CDR1 SGHVS, CDR2 FQNEAQ. CDR3 sequence: CASSLAVNRGSNEKLFF. DNA for the CDR3: TGTGCCAGCAGCTTAGCGGTAAACAGGGGATCTAATGAAAAACTGTTTTTT. The full variable domain, its missing parts supplied by reference TRBV7-8 and TRBJ1-4, is GAGVSQSPRYKVAKRGQDVALRCDPISGHVSLFWYQQALGQGPEFLTYFQNEAQLDKSGLPSDRFFAERPEGSVSTLKIQRTQQEDSAVYLCASSLAVNRGSNEKLFFGSGTQLSVL.

CDR3 region: CASAENSGGAETQYF. DNA of the CDR3: TGTGCTAGTGCCGAAAATAGCGGAGGGGCAGAGACCCAGTACTTC. J is TRBJ2-5 and V is TRBV12-5, with TRBD2 as a possible D gene (6 bases). The CDR3 extends over 15 amino acids. Germline V CDR1 and CDR2: LGHNT, FRNRAP. Trimming took 7 bases from V and 4 from J, leaving 19 bases between them.

The J gene is TRBJ1-2, the V gene TRBV10-3, with D unresolved. With 6 bases removed from V and 1 base from J, the gap between germline ends came to 12 bases. This CDR3 has 14 residues. CDR1 is ENHRY, CDR2 SYGVKD, per germline. The CDR3 loop reads CAISQHLGNYGYTF. CDR3 sequence (DNA): TGTGCCATCAGCCAGCATCTAGGTAACTATGGCTACACCTTC.

Judged by frequency, this clone is medium-sized. The chain uses TRBV19 and TRBJ2-2; D is unclear. This CDR3 has 13 residues. Looked up from germline, CDR1 is LNHDA and CDR2 is SQIVND (reference sequence). Trimming took 3 bases from V and 6 from J, leaving 8 bases between them. For the CDR3, the DNA is TGTGCCAGTAGTATGTTCGCGGCCGGGGAGCTGTTTTTT. It encodes CASSMFAAGELFF. Full variable domain (outside the CDR3, taken from reference TRBV19 and TRBJ2-2): DGGITQSPKYLFRKEGQNVTLSCEQNLNHDAMYWYRQDPGQGLRLIYYSQIVNDFQKGDIAEGYSVSREKKESFPLTVTSAQKNPTAFYLCASSMFAAGELFFGEGSRLTVL.

The V call is TRBV18, the J call TRBJ2-1; D is unclear. CDR3 size: 13 residues. CDR1 is KGHSH, CDR2 LQKENI, per germline. V was trimmed by 0 bases and J by 3 bases, leaving 3 bases between them. For the CDR3, the DNA is TGTGCCAGCTCACCACCTAGCTACAATGAGCAGTTCTTC. This gives the protein CASSPPSYNEQFF.

The rearrangement links TRBV5-4 to TRBJ2-1; tentative D call: TRBD2 (6 bases). V lost 4 bases and J lost 0, with 20 bases in between. The CDR3 has 18 residues. Germline V gene data show CDR1 as SGHNT and CDR2 as YYREEE (reference sequence). The CDR3 nucleotides are TGTGCCAGCAGCCCCTCCAGCGGGCCAGCTAGCTCCTACAATGAGCAGTTCTTC. As protein: CASSPSSGPASSYNEQFF.

The chain recombines TRBV28 with TRBJ1-4, with D perhaps TRBD1 (6 bases). Trimming shortened V by 2 bases and J by 8 bases, and 12 bases separated the two germline ends. Germline-derived CDR1 and CDR2 are MDHEN and SYDVKM. This CDR3 is built from 14 residues. The CDR3 nucleotides read TGTGCCAGCAGTTTAGGACAGATCGGCGAAAAACTGTTTTTT. Translated: CASSLGQIGEKLFF.

V usage is TRBV9 and J usage is TRBJ1-2; D gene unclear. The CDR3 spans 15 residues. Per germline, CDR1 SGDLS and CDR2 YYNGEE. V was clipped by 0 bases and J by 0 bases, with 9 bases between them. CDR3 protein: CASSVVPAANYGYTF. In DNA, the CDR3 is TGTGCCAGCAGCGTAGTTCCCGCAGCTAACTATGGCTACACCTTC.

This sequence joins TRBV4-1 and TRBJ2-7, with D unclear. Germline CDR1 is MGHRA and CDR2 is YSYEKL. The length of the CDR3 is 15 residues. Trimming stripped 0 bases from V and 6 bases from J, with 15 bases between. Written as DNA, the CDR3 is TGCGCCAGCAGCCAAGATCCTAATAGAGCGTCCGAGCAGTACTTC. Protein product: CASSQDPNRASEQYF.

The rearrangement links TRBV18 to TRBJ2-1; 8 nucleotides line up with TRBD2. CDR1 is KGHSH, CDR2 LQKENI, per germline. After removal of 2 bases from V and 4 bases from J, the junction contained 1 base not matched to a gene. This CDR3 has 14 residues. DNA of the CDR3: TGTGCCAGCTCACCATCTAGCGGGTACAATGAGCAGTTCTTC. Its translation: CASSPSSGYNEQFF.

This sequence joins TRBV10-2 and TRBJ1-3, with TRBD1 matching 7 bases. V trimming: 6 bases; J trimming: 0 bases; junction bases outside the gene matches: 5. The germline V gene has CDR1 WSHSY and CDR2 SAAADI. This CDR3 region has 15 residues. The CDR3 here is CASRGTANSGNTIYF. The DNA of the CDR3 is TGCGCCAGCAGGGGGACAGCCAACTCTGGAAACACCATATATTTT.

The genes are TRBV10-3 and TRBJ1-1, with D perhaps TRBD1 (6 bases). This CDR3 has 12 amino acids. Trimming shortened V by 4 bases and J by 5 bases, and 8 bases separated the two germline ends. In germline, CDR1 is ENHRY, CDR2 SYGVKD. CDR3: CAISAGETEAFF. The CDR3 DNA follows: TGTGCCATCAGTGCAGGGGAAACTGAAGCTTTCTTT.